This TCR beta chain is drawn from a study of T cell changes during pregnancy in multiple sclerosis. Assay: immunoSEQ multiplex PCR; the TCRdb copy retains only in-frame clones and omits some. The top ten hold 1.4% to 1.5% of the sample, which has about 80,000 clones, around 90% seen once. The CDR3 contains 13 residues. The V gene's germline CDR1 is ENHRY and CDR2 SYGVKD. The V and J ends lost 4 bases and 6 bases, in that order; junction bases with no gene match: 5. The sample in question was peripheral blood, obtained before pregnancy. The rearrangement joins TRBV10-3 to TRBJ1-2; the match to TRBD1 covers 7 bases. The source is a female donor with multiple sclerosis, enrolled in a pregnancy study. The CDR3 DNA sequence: TGTGCCATCAGTGTCCAGGGGGACGATGGCTACACCTTC. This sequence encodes CAISVQGDDGYTF.